The T cell receptor (beta chain) under discussion was sequenced for a study of blood T cell repertoires in COVID-19. TCRdb's copy holds only in-frame clones and misses some; the assay was immunoSEQ multiplex PCR. This sample has about 59,000 clones, with roughly 85% found just once. V was pared by 1 base and J by 0 bases, with 4 bases between. The CDR3 loop spans 13 amino acids. The germline gives CDR1 GTSNPN, CDR2 SVGIG (reference sequence). The sequence derives from a man aged 55-75 years with acute or convalescent COVID-19. Sequenced material: peripheral blood. The chain recombines TRBV30 with TRBJ1-5, with D uncertain. The CDR3 loop is CAWSADSNQPQHF. The CDR3 DNA sequence: TGTGCCTGGAGTGCAGATAGCAATCAGCCCCAGCATTTT.